A single sample is the source of the 20 T cell receptor beta chains below, sequenced in a study of neurological immune-mediated disorders. TCRdb reprocessed the 5' RACE reads with MiXCR, giving one entry per CDR3 protein. The sample includes about 33,000 distinct CDR3 sequences, about 1.6% seen only once; the top ten take about a tenth. Sequencing was done on a sample of PBMCs. These receptors originate from a woman in her twenties or thirties with multiple sclerosis.

This clonotype has at least ten counts. The CDR3 nucleotides read TGTGCCAGCAGCCATACCCTTCAGGATGAGCAGTTCTTC. Translating it yields CASSHTLQDEQFF. The rearrangement joins TRBV7-2 to TRBJ2-1; D ambiguous. V lost 5 bases and J 8 bases, leaving 13 bases between the germline ends. The CDR3 covers 13 residues. Germline CDR1 SGHTA, CDR2 FQGNSA.

This clonotype was observed many times. The gene calls are TRBV20-1 and TRBJ2-2; the match to TRBD2 covers 12 bases. Germline loops: CDR1 DFQATT, CDR2 SNEGSKA (reference sequence). V lost 5 bases to trimming and J lost 5 bases; unmatched junction nucleotides: 3. The CDR3 contains 14 residues. The CDR3 reads CSALAGGRTGELFF. CDR3 DNA: TGCAGTGCTCTAGCGGGGGGGCGAACCGGGGAGCTGTTTTTT.

This clonotype showed up many times. The chain uses TRBV20-1 and TRBJ1-1; a weak D match, TRBD1 (5 bases). CDR1 DFQATT and CDR2 SNEGSKA come from the germline V gene (reference sequence). The V end was cut by 6 bases, the J end by 4 bases, with 18 bases between. CDR3 size: 14 residues. The CDR3 loop is CSARQGRIGTEAFF. The CDR3 nucleotides are TGCAGTGCGCGTCAGGGTAGGATTGGCACTGAAGCTTTCTTT.

This clonotype was seen many times. The V gene is TRBV4-3, the J gene TRBJ2-3; tentative D call: TRBD2 (5 bases). This CDR3 contains 15 residues. CDR1 and CDR2 (germline): LGHNA, YSLEER. V lost 0 bases and J lost 2, with 9 bases in between. The CDR3 region is CASSQEARDTDTQYF. For the CDR3, the DNA is TGCGCCAGCAGCCAAGAAGCCCGGGACACAGATACGCAGTATTTT.

This clonotype was seen at least ten times. This chain joins TRBV7-2 and TRBJ2-5; 15 bases are shared with TRBD2. CDR1 and CDR2 (germline): SGHTA, FQGNSA. V shed 3 bases, J shed 5 bases, and the junction held 4 bases outside the gene matches. CDR3 length: 16 amino acids. CDR3 bases: TGTGCCAGCAGCTTGGGACTAGCGGGGGGCAGGGAGACCCAGTACTTC. This translates into CASSLGLAGGRETQYF.

This clonotype was counted at least ten times. V gene TRBV9 combines with J gene TRBJ2-3; 8 bases align to TRBD2. The CDR3 totals 14 residues. V shed 3 bases, J shed 5 bases, and the junction held 5 bases outside the gene matches. The germline V gene has CDR1 SGDLS and CDR2 YYNGEE. The CDR3 sequence is CASSASGGGDTQYF. CDR3 nucleotides: TGTGCCAGCAGCGCGAGCGGGGGTGGAGATACGCAGTATTTT.

This clonotype was observed at least ten times. The gene calls are TRBV5-1 and TRBJ2-7; tentatively, D is TRBD1 (6 bases). This CDR3 contains 15 residues. Germline CDR1 and CDR2: SGHRS and YFSETQ. Trimming removed 1 base from V and 3 bases from J, with 14 bases in between. The CDR3 loop is CASSLLTGVVYEQYF. CDR3 nucleotide sequence: TGCGCCAGCAGCTTGTTGACAGGCGTAGTCTACGAGCAGTACTTC.

Of note for this clonotype: It is likely a read error, because the conserved phenylalanine at the end of the CDR3 is missing. The chain is built from TRBV19 and TRBJ2-1; 9 nucleotides agree with TRBD2. CDR1 and CDR2 from the germline V gene are LNHDA and SQIVND (reference sequence). The CDR3 runs 13 residues. V lost 6 bases to trimming and J lost 5 bases; unmatched junction nucleotides: 2. Here the CDR3 DNA reads TGTGCCAGTAGCAGCGGGGGGAACAATGAGCAGTTCATC. Protein product: CASSSGGNNEQFI.

This clonotype was counted at least ten times. J is TRBJ1-1 and V is TRBV10-3, with D possibly TRBD1 on 5 matching bases. Trimming removed 7 bases from V and 4 bases from J, with 13 bases in between. The CDR3 runs to 13 residues. Germline loops: CDR1 ENHRY, CDR2 SYGVKD. CDR3 in amino acids: CAIKTDSVTEAFF. The CDR3 nucleotides read TGTGCCATCAAGACAGACTCTGTCACTGAAGCTTTCTTT.

At least ten counts were recorded for this clonotype. V usage is TRBV5-1 and J usage is TRBJ2-7; the D gene is possibly TRBD1 (6 bases). The V and J ends lost 0 bases and 1 base respectively, with 11 bases between them. This CDR3 has 15 amino acids. CDR1 and CDR2 from the germline V gene are SGHRS and YFSETQ. The CDR3: CASSLGAGASYEQYF. The DNA for the CDR3 is TGCGCCAGCAGCTTGGGAGCAGGGGCGTCCTACGAGCAGTACTTC. Full variable domain (remainder filled in from reference TRBV5-1 and TRBJ2-7): KAGVTQTPRYLIKTRGQQVTLSCSPISGHRSVSWYQQTPGQGLQFLFEYFSETQRNKGNFPGRFSGRQFSNSRSEMNVSTLELGDSALYLCASSLGAGASYEQYFGPGTRLTVT.

This clonotype has a count of ten or more. The chain combines TRBV6-6 with TRBJ2-3; D is undetermined. This CDR3 is 11 amino acids long. V shed 6 bases and J shed 5 bases, with 6 bases lying between them. Germline lookup yields CDR1 MNHNY and CDR2 SVGAGI (reference sequence). CDR3 DNA sequence: TGTGCCAGCAGCCGACAAGATACGCAGTATTTT. This sequence encodes CASSRQDTQYF.

This clonotype was detected ten times or more. The rearrangement links TRBV7-2 to TRBJ1-1, with a weak D call TRBD1 (6 bases). The CDR3 runs 14 residues. With 5 bases removed from V and 5 bases from J, the gap between germline ends came to 15 bases. CDR1 SGHTA and CDR2 FQGNSA come from the germline V gene. The CDR3 region is CASSVKGVGTEAFF. CDR3 DNA: TGTGCCAGCAGCGTGAAGGGGGTTGGGACTGAAGCTTTCTTT.

This clonotype was observed at least ten times. V and J are TRBV7-8 and TRBJ1-6; D perhaps matches TRBD1 (6 bases). V was trimmed by 4 bases and J by 6 bases, leaving 7 bases between them. Germline CDR1 is SGHVS and CDR2 is FQNEAQ. The CDR3 is 13 residues long. The DNA of the CDR3 is TGTGCCAGCAGCTCAGGGGTTAATTCACCCCTCCACTTT. Translation gives CASSSGVNSPLHF.

By sample share, this clonotype is medium-sized. The chain combines TRBV12-3 or TRBV12-4 with TRBJ2-2; no reliable D call. V shed 3 bases and J shed 7 bases, with 9 bases lying between them. The CDR3 consists of 13 residues. This CDR3 reads CASSFQVNGELFF. The CDR3 nucleotides read TGTGCCAGCAGTTTTCAGGTCAACGGGGAGCTGTTTTTT.

This clonotype was detected many times. The rearrangement joins TRBV7-2 to TRBJ2-3; D possibly uses TRBD1 or TRBD2 (5 bases each). Germline V CDR1 and CDR2: SGHTA, FQGNSA. V was pared by 5 bases and J by 5 bases, with 20 bases between. The CDR3 totals 16 residues. CDR3 in amino acids: CASSPQGPGLRDTQYF. The CDR3 DNA follows: TGTGCCAGCAGCCCGCAGGGCCCGGGGTTACGAGATACGCAGTATTTT.

This clonotype was observed at least ten times. V usage is TRBV7-2 and J usage is TRBJ1-1, with a tentative D call TRBD1 (6 bases). The CDR3 has 17 amino acids. CDR1 is SGHTA and CDR2 is FQGNSA in the germline V gene. The V gene lost 0 bases and the J gene lost 0 bases, with 14 bases spanning the gap. The DNA of the CDR3 is TGTGCCAGCAGCTTAGCGCTCAGGGGACCCCTGAACACTGAAGCTTTCTTT. It translates to CASSLALRGPLNTEAFF.

This clonotype was detected ten times or more. The chain has TRBV4-2 and TRBJ2-5; D possibly corresponds to TRBD2 (7 bases). The CDR3 runs to 14 residues. Germline V gene data show CDR1 as LGHNA and CDR2 as YNFKEQ. Trimming cost V 5 bases and J 3 bases, with 13 bases left between them. The CDR3 is CASSTSGDKETQYF. The CDR3 DNA reads TGTGCCAGCAGCACGAGCGGGGACAAAGAGACCCAGTACTTC.

This clonotype was seen ten or more times. The chain couples TRBV2 to TRBJ1-3, with 8 bases matching TRBD1. Germline V gene data show CDR1 as SNHLY and CDR2 as FYNNEI. V dropped 5 bases and J dropped 2; count of bases not matched to a gene: 5. The CDR3 extends over 15 amino acids. As DNA, the CDR3 is TGTGCCAGCAGTCATCCGACAGGGGCTGGAAACACCATATATTTT. Protein: CASSHPTGAGNTIYF.

This clonotype was seen many times. The CDR3 spells CASGGKEQYF. CDR3 nucleotides: TGTGCCAGCGGGGGCAAGGAGCAGTACTTC. The chain employs TRBV9 and TRBJ2-7; tentatively, D is TRBD1 (6 bases). The CDR3 loop spans 10 amino acids. The germline V gene has CDR1 SGDLS and CDR2 YYNGEE. V shed 7 bases and J shed 7 bases, with 9 bases lying between them.

The sample holds many counts of this clonotype. The V gene is TRBV9, the J gene TRBJ1-2, with D perhaps TRBD1 (6 bases). CDR1 and CDR2 (germline): SGDLS, YYNGEE. V lost 0 bases and J lost 4, with 10 bases in between. The CDR3 totals 14 residues. As DNA, the CDR3 is TGTGCCAGCAGCGTAGACGGGGGCAGCTATGGCTACACCTTC. Encoded protein: CASSVDGGSYGYTF.